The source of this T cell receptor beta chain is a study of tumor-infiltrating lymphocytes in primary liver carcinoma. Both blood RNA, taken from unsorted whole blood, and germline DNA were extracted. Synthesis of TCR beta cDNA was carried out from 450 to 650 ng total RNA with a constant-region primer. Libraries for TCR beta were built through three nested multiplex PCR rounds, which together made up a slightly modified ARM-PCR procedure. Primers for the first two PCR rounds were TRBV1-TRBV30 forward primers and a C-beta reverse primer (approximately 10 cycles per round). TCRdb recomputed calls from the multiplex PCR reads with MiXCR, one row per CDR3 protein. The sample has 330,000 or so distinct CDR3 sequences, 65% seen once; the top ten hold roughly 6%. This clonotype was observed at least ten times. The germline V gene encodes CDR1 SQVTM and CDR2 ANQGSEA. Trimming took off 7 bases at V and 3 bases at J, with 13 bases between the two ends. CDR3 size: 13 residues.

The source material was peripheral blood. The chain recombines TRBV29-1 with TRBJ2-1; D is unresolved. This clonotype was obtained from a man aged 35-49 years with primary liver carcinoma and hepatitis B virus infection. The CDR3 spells CSAPVTNYNEQFF. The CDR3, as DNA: TGCAGCGCGCCCGTGACAAACTACAATGAGCAGTTCTTC.